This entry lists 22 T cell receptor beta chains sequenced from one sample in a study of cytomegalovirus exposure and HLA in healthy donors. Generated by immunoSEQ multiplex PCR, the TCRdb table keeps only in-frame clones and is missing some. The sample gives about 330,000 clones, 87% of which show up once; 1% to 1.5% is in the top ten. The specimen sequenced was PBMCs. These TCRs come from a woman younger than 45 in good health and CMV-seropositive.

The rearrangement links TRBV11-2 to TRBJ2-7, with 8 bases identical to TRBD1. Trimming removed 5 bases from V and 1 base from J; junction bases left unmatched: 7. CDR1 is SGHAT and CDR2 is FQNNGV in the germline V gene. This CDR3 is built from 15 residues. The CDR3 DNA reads TGTGCCAGCAGCGATACAGGGGGGAGTTCCTACGAGCAGTACTTC. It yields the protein CASSDTGGSSYEQYF.

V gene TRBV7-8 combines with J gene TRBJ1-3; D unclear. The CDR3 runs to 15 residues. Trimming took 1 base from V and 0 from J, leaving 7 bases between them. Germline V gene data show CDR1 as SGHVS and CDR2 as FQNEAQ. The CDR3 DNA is TGTGCCAGCAGCTTAGGTCCTCTCTCTGGAAACACCATATATTTT. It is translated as CASSLGPLSGNTIYF.

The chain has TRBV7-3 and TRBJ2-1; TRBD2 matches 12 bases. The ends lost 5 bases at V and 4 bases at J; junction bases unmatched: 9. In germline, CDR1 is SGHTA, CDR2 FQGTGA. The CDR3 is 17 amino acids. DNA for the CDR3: TGTGCCAGCAGCGCCCAAGCTAGCGGGGGGGCTTACAATGAGCAGTTCTTC. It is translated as CASSAQASGGAYNEQFF.

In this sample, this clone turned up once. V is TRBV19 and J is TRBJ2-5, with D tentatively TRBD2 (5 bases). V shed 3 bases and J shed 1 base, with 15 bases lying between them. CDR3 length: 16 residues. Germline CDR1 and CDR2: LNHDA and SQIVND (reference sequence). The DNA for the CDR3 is TGTGCCAGTAGTATTCCGGGATCGGCGACCCAAGAGACCCAGTACTTC. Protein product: CASSIPGSATQETQYF.

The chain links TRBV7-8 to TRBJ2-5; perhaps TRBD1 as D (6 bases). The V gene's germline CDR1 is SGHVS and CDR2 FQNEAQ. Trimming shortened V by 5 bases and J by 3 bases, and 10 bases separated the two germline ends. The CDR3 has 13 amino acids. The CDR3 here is CASSIPGEETQYF. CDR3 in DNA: TGTGCCAGCAGCATCCCAGGGGAAGAGACCCAGTACTTC.

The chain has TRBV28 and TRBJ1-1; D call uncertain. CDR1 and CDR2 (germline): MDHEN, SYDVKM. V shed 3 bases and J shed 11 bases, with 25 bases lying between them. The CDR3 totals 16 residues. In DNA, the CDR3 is TGTGCCAGCAGTTTCTTCGAGGGAATGCCTCTGGGTTCCGCTTTCTTT. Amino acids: CASSFFEGMPLGSAFF.

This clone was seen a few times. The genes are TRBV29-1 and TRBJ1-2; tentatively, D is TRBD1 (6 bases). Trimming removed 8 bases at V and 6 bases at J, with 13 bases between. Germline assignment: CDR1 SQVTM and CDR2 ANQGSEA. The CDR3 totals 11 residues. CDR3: CSSRGDNGYTF. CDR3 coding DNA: TGCAGCTCCAGGGGTGACAATGGCTACACCTTC.

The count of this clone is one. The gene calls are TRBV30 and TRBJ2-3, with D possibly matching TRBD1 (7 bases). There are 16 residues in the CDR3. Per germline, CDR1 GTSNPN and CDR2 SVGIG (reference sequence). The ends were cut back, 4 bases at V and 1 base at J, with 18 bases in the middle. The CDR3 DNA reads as TGTGCCTGGACGGAGGGGGCAGTTATCGGCACAGATACGCAGTATTTT. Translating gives CAWTEGAVIGTDTQYF. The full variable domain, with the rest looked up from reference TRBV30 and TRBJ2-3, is SQTIHQWPATLVQPVGSPLSLECTVEGTSNPNLYWYRQAAGRGLQLLFYSVGIGQISSEVPQNLSASRPQDRQFILSSKKLLLSDSGFYLCAWTEGAVIGTDTQYFGPGTRLTVL.

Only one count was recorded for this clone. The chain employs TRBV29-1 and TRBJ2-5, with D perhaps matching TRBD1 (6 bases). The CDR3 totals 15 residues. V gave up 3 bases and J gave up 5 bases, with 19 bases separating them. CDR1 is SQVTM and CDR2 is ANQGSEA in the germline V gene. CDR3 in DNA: TGCAGCGTTGAGTTGGGACACTCAGGGATGGAGACCCAGTACTTC. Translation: CSVELGHSGMETQYF.

CDR3: CASSPSGLAHEQYF. The CDR3 DNA reads TGTGCCAGCAGCCCGTCTGGACTAGCCCACGAGCAGTACTTC. The rearrangement uses TRBV13 and TRBJ2-7; 8 nucleotides align to TRBD2. The CDR3 has 14 amino acids. The V gene's germline CDR1 is PRHDT and CDR2 FYEKMQ (reference sequence). With V trimmed by 5 bases and J by 5 bases, 8 bases remained unmatched.

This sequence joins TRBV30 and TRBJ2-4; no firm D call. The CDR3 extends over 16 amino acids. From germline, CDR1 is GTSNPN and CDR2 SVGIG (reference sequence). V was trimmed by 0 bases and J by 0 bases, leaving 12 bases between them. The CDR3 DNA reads TGTGCCTGGAGTGTGGGCAGAACTATAGCCAAAAACATTCAGTACTTC. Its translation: CAWSVGRTIAKNIQYF.

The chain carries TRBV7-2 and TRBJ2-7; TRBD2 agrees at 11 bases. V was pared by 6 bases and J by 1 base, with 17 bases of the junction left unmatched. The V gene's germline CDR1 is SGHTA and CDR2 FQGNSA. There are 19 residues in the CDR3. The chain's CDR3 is CASSHRGGLGLAASYEQYF. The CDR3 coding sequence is TGTGCCAGCAGTCATAGGGGAGGGTTGGGACTAGCGGCTTCCTACGAGCAGTACTTC.

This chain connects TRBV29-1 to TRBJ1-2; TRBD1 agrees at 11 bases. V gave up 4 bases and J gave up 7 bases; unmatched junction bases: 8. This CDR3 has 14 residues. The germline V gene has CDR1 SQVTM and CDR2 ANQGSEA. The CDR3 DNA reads TGCAGCGTTGCCGTAGGGACAGGGGGTGGTGGCTACACCTTC. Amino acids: CSVAVGTGGGGYTF.

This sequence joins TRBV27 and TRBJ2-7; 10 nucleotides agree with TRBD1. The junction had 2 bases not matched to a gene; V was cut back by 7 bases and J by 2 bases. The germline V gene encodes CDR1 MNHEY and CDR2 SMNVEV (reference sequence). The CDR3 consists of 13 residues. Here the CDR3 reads CASIGTGAYEQYF. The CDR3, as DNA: TGTGCCAGCATCGGGACAGGGGCCTACGAGCAGTACTTC.

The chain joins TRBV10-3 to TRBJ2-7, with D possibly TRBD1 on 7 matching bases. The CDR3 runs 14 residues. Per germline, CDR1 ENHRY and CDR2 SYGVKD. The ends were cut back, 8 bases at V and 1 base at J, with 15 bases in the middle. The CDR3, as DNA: TGTGCCATCCAGGAGGGGACAGTGTCCTACGAGCAGTACTTC. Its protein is CAIQEGTVSYEQYF.

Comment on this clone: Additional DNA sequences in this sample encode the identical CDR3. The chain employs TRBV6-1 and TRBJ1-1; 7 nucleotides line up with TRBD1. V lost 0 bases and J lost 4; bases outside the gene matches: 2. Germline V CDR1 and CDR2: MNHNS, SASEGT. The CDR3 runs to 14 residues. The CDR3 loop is CASSEAGGSTEAFF. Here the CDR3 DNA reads TGTGCCAGCAGTGAAGCAGGGGGCTCCACTGAAGCTTTCTTT.

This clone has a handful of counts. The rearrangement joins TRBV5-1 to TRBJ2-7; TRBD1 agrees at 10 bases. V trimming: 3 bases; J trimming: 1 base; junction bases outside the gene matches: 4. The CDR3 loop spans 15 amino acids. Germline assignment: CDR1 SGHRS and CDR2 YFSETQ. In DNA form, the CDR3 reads TGCGCCAGCAGCTGGAGGACAGGGGGGTCCTACGAGCAGTACTTC. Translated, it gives CASSWRTGGSYEQYF.

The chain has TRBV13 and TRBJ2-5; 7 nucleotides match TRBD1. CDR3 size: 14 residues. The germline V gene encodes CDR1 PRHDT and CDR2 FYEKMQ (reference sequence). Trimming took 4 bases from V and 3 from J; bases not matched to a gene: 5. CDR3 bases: TGTGCCAGCAGCTCCCCCGGGACAGAAGAGACCCAGTACTTC. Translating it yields CASSSPGTEETQYF.

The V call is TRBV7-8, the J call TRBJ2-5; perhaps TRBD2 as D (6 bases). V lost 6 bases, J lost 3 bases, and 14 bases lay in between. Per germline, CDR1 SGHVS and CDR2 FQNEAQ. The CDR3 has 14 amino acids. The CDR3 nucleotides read TGTGCCAGCAGAACCACAGCGGGCAAAGAGACCCAGTACTTC. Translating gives CASRTTAGKETQYF.

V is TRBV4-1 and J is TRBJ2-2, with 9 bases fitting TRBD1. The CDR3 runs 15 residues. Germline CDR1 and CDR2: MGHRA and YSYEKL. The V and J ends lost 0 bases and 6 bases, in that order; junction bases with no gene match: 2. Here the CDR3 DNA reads TGCGCCAGCAGCCAAGAACAGGGGGCCGCCGGGGAGCTGTTTTTT. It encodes CASSQEQGAAGELFF.

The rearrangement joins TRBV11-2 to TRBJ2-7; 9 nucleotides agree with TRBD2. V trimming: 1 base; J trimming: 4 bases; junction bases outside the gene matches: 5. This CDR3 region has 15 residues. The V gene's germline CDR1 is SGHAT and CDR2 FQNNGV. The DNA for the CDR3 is TGTGCCAGCAGCTTAGGAGGCGGGGGGGCATACGAGCAGTACTTC. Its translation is CASSLGGGGAYEQYF.

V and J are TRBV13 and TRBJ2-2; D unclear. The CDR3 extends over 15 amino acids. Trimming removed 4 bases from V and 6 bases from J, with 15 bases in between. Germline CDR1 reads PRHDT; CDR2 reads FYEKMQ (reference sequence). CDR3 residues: CASSWRNGRSGELFF. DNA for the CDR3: TGTGCCAGCAGCTGGCGTAACGGGCGGTCCGGGGAGCTGTTTTTT. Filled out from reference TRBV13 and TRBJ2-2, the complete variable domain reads AAGVIQSPRHLIKEKRETATLKCYPIPRHDTVYWYQQGPGQDPQFLISFYEKMQSDKGSIPDRFSAQQFSDYHSELNMSSLELGDSALYFCASSWRNGRSGELFFGEGSRLTVL.